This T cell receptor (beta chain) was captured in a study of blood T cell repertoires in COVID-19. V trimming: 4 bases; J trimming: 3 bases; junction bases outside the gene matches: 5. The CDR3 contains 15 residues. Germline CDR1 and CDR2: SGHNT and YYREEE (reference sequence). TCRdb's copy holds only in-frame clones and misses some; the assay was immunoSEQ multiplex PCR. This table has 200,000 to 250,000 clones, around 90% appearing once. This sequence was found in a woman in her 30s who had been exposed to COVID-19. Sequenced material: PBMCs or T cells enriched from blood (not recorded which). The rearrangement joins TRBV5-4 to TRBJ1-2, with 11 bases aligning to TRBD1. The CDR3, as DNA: TGTGCCAGCAGCGGCCGGGACAGGGGGGACTATGGCTACACCTTC. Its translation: CASSGRDRGDYGYTF.